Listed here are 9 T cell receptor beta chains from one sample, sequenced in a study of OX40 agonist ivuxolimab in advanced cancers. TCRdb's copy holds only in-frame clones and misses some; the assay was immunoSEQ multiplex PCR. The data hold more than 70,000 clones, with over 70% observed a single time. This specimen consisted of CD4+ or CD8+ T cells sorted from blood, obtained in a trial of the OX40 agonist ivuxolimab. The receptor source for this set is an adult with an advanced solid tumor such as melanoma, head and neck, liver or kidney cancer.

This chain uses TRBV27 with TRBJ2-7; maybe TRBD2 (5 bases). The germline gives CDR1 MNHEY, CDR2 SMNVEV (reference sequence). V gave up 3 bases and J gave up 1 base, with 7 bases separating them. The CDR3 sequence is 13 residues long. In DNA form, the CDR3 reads TGTGCCAGCAGTTTTCGAGGGTCCTACGAGCAGTACTTC. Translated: CASSFRGSYEQYF.

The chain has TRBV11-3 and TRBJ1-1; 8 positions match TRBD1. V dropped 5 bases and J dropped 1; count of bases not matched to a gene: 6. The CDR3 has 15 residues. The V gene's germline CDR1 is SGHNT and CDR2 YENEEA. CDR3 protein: CASSLGQGQNTEAFF. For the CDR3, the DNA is TGTGCCAGCAGCCTAGGACAGGGACAGAACACTGAAGCTTTCTTT.

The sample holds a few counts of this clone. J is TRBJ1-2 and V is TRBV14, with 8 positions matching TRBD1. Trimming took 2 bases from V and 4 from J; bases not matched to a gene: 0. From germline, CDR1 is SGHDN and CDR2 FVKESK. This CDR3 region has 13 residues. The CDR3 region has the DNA TGTGCCAGCAGCCAAACAGGGGGCTATGGCTACACCTTC. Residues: CASSQTGGYGYTF.

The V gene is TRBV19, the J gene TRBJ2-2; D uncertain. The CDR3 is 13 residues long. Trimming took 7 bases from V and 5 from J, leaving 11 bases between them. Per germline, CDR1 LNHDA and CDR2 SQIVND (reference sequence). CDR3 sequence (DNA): TGTGCCAGTATGGGATACGAGACCGGGGAGCTGTTTTTT. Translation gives CASMGYETGELFF.

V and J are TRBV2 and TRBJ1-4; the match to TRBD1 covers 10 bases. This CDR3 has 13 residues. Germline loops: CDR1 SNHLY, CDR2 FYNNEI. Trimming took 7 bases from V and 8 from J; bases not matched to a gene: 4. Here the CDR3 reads CASKRTGGEKLFF. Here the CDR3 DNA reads TGTGCCAGCAAGCGGACAGGGGGGGAAAAACTGTTTTTT.

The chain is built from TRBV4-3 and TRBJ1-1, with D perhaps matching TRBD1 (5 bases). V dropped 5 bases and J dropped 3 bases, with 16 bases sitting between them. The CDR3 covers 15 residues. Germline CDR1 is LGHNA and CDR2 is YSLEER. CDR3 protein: CASSSGQGRDTEAFF. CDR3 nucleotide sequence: TGCGCCAGCAGCTCCGGGCAGGGCCGGGACACTGAAGCTTTCTTT.

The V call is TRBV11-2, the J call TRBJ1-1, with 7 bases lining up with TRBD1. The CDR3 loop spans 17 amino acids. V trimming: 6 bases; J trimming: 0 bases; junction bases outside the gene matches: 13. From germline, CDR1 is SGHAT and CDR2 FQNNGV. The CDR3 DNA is TGTGCCAGCAGATTACAACCGACCGGGACAGTGAACACTGAAGCTTTCTTT. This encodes CASRLQPTGTVNTEAFF. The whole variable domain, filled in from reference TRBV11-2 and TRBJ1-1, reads EAGVAQSPRYKIIEKRQSVAFWCNPISGHATLYWYQQILGQGPKLLIQFQNNGVVDDSQLPKDRFSAERLKGVDSTLKIQPAKLEDSAVYLCASRLQPTGTVNTEAFFGQGTRLTVV.

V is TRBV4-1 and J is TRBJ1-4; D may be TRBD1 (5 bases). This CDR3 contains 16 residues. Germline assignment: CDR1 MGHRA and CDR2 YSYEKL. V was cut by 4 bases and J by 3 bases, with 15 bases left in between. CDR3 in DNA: TGCGCCAGCAGCCCCGGAAGGGGACGATCTAATGAAAAACTGTTTTTT. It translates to CASSPGRGRSNEKLFF.

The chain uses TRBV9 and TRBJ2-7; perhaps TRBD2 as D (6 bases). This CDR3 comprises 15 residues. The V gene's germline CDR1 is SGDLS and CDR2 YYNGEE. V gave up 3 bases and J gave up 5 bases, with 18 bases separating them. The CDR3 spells CASSAGSGRAHEQYF. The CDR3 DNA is TGTGCCAGCAGCGCAGGCAGCGGGCGGGCCCACGAGCAGTACTTC. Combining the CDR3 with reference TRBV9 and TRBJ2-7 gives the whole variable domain DSGVTQTPKHLITATGQRVTLRCSPRSGDLSVYWYQQSLDQGLQFLIQYYNGEERAKGNILERFSAQQFPDLHSELNLSSLELGDSALYFCASSAGSGRAHEQYFGPGTRLTVT.